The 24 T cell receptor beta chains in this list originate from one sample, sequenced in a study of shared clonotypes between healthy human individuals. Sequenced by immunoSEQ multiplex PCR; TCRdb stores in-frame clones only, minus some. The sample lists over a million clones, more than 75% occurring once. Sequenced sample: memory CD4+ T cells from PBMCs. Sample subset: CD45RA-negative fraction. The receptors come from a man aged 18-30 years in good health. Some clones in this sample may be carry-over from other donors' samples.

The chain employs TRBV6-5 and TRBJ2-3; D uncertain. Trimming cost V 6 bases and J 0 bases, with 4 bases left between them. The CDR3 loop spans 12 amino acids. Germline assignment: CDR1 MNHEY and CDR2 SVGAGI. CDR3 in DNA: TGTGCCAGCAGGGACAGCACAGATACGCAGTATTTT. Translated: CASRDSTDTQYF.

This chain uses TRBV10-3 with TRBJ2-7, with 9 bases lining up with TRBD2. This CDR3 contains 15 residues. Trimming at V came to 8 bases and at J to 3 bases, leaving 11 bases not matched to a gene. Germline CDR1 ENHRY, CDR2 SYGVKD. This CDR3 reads CAIARLAEGVYEQYF. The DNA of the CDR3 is TGTGCCATCGCTCGACTAGCGGAGGGGGTCTACGAGCAGTACTTC.

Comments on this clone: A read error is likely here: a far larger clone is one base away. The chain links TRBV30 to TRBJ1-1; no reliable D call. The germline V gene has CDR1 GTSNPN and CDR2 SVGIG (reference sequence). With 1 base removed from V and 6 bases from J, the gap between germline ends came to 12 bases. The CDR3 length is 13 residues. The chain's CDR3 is CAWSEIAEAEAFF. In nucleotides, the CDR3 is TGTGCCTGGAGTGAGATAGCGGAGGCTGAAGCTTTCTTT.

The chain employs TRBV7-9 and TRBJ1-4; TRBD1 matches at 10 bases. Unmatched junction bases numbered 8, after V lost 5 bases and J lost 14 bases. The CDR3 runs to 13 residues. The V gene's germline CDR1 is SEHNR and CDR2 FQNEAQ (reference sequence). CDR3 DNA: TGTGCCAGCAGCCGGGACAGGGGAAACATCCTGTTTTTT. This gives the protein CASSRDRGNILFF.

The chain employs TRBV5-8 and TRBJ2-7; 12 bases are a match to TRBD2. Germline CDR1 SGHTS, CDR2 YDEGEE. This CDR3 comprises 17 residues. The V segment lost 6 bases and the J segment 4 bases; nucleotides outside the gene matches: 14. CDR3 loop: CASTFQLTSGSLYEQYF. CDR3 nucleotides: TGTGCCAGCACCTTTCAACTGACTAGCGGGAGTTTGTACGAGCAGTACTTC. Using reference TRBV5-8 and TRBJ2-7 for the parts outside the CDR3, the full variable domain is EAGVTQSPTHLIKTRGQQATLRCSPISGHTSVYWYQQALGLGLQFLLWYDEGEERNRGNFPPRFSGRQFPNYSSELNVNALELEDSALYLCASTFQLTSGSLYEQYFGPGTRLTVT.

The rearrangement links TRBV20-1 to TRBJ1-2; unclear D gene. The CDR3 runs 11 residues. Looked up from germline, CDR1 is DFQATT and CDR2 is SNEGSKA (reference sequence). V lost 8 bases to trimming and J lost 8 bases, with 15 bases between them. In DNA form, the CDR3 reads TGCAGTCCCCGACGGGGTGGAGGCTACACCTTC. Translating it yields CSPRRGGGYTF.

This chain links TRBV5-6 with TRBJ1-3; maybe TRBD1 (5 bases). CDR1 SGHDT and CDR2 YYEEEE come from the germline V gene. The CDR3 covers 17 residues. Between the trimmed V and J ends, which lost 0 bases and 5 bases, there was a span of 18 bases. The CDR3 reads CASSLAGDPEGRNTIYF. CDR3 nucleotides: TGTGCCAGCAGCTTGGCCGGGGATCCGGAGGGGAGAAACACCATATATTTT.

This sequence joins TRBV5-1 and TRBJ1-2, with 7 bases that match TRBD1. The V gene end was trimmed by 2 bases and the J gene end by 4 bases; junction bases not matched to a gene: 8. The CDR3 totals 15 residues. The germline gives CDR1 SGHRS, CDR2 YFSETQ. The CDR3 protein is CASSFTGDSPYGYTF. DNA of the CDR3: TGCGCCAGCAGCTTTACAGGGGACAGCCCCTATGGCTACACCTTC.

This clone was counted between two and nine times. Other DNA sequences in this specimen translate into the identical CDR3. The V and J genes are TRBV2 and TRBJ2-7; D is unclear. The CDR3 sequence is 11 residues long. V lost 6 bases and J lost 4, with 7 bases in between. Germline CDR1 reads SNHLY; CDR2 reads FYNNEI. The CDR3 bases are TGTGCCAGCAGGCTAACATACGAGCAGTACTTC. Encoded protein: CASRLTYEQYF.

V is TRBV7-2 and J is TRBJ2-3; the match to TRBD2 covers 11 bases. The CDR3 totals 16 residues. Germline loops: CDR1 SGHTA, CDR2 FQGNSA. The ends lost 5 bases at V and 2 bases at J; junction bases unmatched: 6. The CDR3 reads CASSLRGLADTDTQYF. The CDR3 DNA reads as TGTGCCAGCAGCCTACGGGGACTAGCGGACACAGATACGCAGTATTTT. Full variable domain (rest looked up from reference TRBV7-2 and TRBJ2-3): GAGVSQSPSNKVTEKGKDVELRCDPISGHTALYWYRQSLGQGLEFLIYFQGNSAPDKSGLPSDRFSAERTGGSVSTLTIQRTQQEDSAVYLCASSLRGLADTDTQYFGPGTRLTVL.

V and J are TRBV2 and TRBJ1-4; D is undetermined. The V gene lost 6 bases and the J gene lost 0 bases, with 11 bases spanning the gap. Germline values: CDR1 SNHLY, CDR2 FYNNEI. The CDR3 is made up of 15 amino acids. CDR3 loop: CASRGSSSTNEKLFF. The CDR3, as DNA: TGTGCCAGCAGGGGGTCGAGCTCAACTAATGAAAAACTGTTTTTT.

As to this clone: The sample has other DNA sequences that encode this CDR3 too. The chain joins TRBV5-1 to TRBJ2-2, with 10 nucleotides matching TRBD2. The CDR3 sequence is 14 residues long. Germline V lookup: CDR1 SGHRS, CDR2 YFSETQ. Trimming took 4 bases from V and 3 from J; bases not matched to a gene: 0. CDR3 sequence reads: CASSLAGDTGELFF. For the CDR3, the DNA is TGCGCCAGCAGCCTAGCGGGAGACACCGGGGAGCTGTTTTTT.

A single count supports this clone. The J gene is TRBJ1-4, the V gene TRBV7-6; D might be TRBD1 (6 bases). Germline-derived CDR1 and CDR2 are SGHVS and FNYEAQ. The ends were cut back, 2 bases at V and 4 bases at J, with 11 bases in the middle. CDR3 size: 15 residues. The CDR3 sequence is CASSLLGGRNEKLFF. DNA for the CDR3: TGTGCCAGCAGCTTATTGGGGGGGCGTAATGAAAAACTGTTTTTT. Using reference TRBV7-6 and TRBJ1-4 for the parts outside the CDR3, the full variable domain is GAGVSQSPRYKVTKRGQDVALRCDPISGHVSLYWYRQALGQGPEFLTYFNYEAQQDKSGLPNDRFSAERPEGSISTLTIQRTEQRDSAMYRCASSLLGGRNEKLFFGSGTQLSVL.

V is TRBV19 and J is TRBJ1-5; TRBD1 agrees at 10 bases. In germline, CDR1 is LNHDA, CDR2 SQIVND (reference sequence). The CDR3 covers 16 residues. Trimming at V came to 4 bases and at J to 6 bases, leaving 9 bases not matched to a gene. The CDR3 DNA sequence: TGTGCCAGTAGTAGTGAGAGACAGGGGGCTTCTCAGCCCCAGCATTTT. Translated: CASSSERQGASQPQHF.

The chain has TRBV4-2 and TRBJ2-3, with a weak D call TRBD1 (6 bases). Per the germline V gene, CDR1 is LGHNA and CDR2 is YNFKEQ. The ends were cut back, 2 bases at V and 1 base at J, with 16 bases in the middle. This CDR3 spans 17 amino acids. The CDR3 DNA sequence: TGTGCCAGCAGCCAACCCACCGAAGAGGGGGGCACAGATACGCAGTATTTT. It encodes CASSQPTEEGGTDTQYF.

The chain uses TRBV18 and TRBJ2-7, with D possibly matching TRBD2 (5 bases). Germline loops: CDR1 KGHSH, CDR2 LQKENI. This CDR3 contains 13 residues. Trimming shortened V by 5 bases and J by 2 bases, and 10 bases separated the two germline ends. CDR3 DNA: TGTGCCAGCTCAGCCGGGAACACCTACGAGCAGTACTTC. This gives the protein CASSAGNTYEQYF.

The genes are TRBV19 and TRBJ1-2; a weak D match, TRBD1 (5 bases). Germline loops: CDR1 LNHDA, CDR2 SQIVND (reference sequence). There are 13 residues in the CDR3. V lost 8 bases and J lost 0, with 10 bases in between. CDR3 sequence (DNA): TGTGCCAGTTGGGGGGTAGCTAACTATGGCTACACCTTC. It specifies CASWGVANYGYTF.

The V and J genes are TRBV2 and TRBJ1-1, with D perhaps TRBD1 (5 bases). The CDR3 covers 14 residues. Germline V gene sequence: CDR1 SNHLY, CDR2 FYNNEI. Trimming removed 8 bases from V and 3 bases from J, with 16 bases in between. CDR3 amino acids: CASLGGLWDTEAFF. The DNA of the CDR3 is TGTGCCAGCCTGGGGGGGTTATGGGACACTGAAGCTTTCTTT.

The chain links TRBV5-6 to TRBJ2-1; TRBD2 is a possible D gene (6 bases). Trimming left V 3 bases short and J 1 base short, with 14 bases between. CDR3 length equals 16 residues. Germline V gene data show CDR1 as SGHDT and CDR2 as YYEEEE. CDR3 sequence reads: CASSSRGGISYNEQFF. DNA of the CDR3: TGTGCCAGCAGCTCGAGGGGCGGGATTTCCTACAATGAGCAGTTCTTC.

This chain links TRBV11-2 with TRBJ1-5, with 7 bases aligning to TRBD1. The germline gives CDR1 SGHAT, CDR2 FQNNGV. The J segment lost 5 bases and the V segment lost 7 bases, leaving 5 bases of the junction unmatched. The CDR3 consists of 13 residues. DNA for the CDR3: TGTGCCAGCAAAGGTCAGGGGGATCAGCCCCAGCATTTT. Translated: CASKGQGDQPQHF. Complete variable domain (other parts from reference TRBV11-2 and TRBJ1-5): EAGVAQSPRYKIIEKRQSVAFWCNPISGHATLYWYQQILGQGPKLLIQFQNNGVVDDSQLPKDRFSAERLKGVDSTLKIQPAKLEDSAVYLCASKGQGDQPQHFGDGTRLSIL.

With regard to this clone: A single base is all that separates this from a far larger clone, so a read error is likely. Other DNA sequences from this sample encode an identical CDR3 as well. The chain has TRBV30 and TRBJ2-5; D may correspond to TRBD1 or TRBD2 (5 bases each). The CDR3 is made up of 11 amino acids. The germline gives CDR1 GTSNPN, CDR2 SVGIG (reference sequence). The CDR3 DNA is TGCGCCTGGATGGGGGAAGAGACCCAGTACTTC. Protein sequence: CAWMGEETQYF.

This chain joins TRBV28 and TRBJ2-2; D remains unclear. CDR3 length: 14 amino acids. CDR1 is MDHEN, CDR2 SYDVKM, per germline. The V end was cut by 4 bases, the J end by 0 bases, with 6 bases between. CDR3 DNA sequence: TGTGCCAGCAGTTCTCCTTCGAACACCGGGGAGCTGTTTTTT. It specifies CASSSPSNTGELFF.

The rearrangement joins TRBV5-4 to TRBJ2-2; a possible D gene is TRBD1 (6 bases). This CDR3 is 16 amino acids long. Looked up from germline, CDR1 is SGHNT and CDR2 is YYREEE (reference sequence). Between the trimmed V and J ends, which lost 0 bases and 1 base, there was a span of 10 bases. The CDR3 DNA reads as TGTGCCAGCAGCTTGGCGAAGACAGGGAACACCGGGGAGCTGTTTTTT. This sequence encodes CASSLAKTGNTGELFF.

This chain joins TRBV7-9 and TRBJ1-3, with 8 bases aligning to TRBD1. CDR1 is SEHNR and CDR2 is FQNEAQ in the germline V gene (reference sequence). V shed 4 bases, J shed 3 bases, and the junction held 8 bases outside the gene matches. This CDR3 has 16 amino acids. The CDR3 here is CASSYTRQGRGNTIYF. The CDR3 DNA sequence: TGTGCCAGCAGCTACACTCGACAGGGGCGTGGAAACACCATATATTTT. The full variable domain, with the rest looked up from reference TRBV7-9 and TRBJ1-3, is DTGVSQNPRHKITKRGQNVTFRCDPISEHNRLYWYRQTLGQGPEFLTYFQNEAQLEKSRLLSDRFSAERPKGSFSTLEIQRTEQGDSAMYLCASSYTRQGRGNTIYFGEGSWLTVV.